Here is one T cell receptor beta chain with its context. This record comes from a study of blood T cell repertoires in COVID-19. Overall study: Samples of COVID-19 (acute and convalescent) were obtained from the United States, Italy and Spain.

This CDR3 has 14 residues. V dropped 7 bases and J dropped 9; count of bases not matched to a gene: 6. Germline CDR1 is MNHEY and CDR2 is SMNVEV (reference sequence). The table came from immunoSEQ multiplex PCR; TCRdb's copy has only in-frame clones and leaves some out. The sample shows 400,000 to 500,000 clones, more than 75% of them seen only once. V and J are TRBV27 and TRBJ2-1; TRBD2 agrees at 13 bases. Sequencing input: PBMCs or T cells enriched from blood (not recorded which). The sequence was obtained from a woman aged 40 to 49 who had recovered from COVID-19. CDR3 sequence (DNA): TGTGCCAGCAAACTAGCGGGAGGGCCAACTGAGCAGTTCTTC. Its translation is CASKLAGGPTEQFF.